A single sample gave rise to the 2 T cell receptor beta chains below, sequenced in a study of blood T cell repertoires in COVID-19. The repertoire was sequenced with immunoSEQ multiplex PCR; TCRdb's copy has only in-frame clones and lacks some. The sample includes about 68,000 clones, 91% of them seen just once. Sequenced input: peripheral blood. The receptors were sampled from a man aged 50-59 years with COVID-19, enrolled during active disease.

Here the CDR3 reads CASSQGFGTGELFF. The CDR3 nucleotides read TGTGCCAGTTCCCAGGGCTTTGGCACCGGGGAGCTGTTTTTT. The genes are TRBV2 and TRBJ2-2; TRBD1 might be the D (5 bases). The CDR3 is 14 amino acids. Trimming stripped 9 bases from V and 4 bases from J, with 15 bases between. CDR1 is SNHLY, CDR2 FYNNEI, per germline.

The gene calls are TRBV7-9 and TRBJ2-7; D remains unclear. This CDR3 region has 11 residues. V lost 5 bases and J 3 bases, leaving 5 bases between the germline ends. The V gene's germline CDR1 is SEHNR and CDR2 FQNEAQ (reference sequence). The CDR3 DNA reads as TGTGCCAGCAGCACAGACTACGAGCAGTACTTC. Its protein is CASSTDYEQYF.